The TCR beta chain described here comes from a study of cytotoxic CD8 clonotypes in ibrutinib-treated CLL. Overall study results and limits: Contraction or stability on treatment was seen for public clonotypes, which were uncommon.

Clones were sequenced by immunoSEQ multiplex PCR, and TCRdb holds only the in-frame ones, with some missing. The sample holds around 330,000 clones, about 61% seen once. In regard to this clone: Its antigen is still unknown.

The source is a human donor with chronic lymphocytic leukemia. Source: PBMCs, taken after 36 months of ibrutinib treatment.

The CDR3 loop is CASSPDGQGYEQYF. CDR3 DNA: TGTGCCAGCAGCCCTGATGGACAGGGCTACGAGCAGTACTTC. The chain employs TRBV7-8 and TRBJ2-7; 8 nucleotides line up with TRBD1. CDR1 and CDR2 (germline): SGHVS, FQNEAQ. V was clipped by 5 bases and J by 3 bases; unmatched bases: 6. This CDR3 region has 14 residues.